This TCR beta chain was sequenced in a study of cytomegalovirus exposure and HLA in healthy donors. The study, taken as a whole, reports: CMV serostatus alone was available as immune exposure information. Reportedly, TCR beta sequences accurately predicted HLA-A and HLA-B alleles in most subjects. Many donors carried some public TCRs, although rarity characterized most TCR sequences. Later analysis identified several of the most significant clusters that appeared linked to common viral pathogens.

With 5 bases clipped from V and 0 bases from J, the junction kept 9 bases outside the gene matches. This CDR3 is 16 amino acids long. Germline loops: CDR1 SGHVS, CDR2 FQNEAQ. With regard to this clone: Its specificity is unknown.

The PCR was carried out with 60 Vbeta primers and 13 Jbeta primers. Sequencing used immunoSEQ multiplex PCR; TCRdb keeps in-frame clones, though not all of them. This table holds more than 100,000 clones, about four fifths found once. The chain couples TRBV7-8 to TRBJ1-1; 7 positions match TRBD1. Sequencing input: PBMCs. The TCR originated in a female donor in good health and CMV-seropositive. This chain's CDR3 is CASSANRGDVNTEAFF. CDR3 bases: TGTGCCAGCAGCGCCAACAGGGGTGACGTGAACACTGAAGCTTTCTTT.